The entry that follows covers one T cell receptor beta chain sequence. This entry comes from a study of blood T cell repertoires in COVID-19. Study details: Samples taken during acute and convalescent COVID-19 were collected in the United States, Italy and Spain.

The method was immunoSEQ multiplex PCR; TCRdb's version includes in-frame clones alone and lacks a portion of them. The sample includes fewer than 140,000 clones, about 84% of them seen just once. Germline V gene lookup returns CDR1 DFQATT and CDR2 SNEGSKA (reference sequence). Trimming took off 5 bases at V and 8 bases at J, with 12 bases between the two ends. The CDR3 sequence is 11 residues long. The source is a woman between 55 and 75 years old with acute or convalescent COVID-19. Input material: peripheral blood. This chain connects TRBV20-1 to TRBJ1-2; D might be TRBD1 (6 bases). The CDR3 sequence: CSADRPGGYTF. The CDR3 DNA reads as TGCAGTGCTGACAGGCCAGGGGGCTACACCTTC.